The 20 T cell receptor beta chains given below trace back to one sample, sequenced in a study of regulatory T cells. These receptors are not linked to any known antigen. General study results and limits: Hydrophobic residues at CDR3 positions 6 and 7 were enriched in conventional CD4+ T cells of CD3G-deficient patients.

Amplification used 52 TRBV primers and 13 TRBJ primers. Profiling relied on immunoSEQ multiplex PCR, and the TCRdb table lists in-frame clones only, not all of them. The sample yields about 23,000 clones, about 88% seen once. Sequenced: conventional CD4+ T cells sorted from blood. These receptors all come from a child aged 5 to 17 with CD3G deficiency.

The chain couples TRBV11-3 to TRBJ2-2; possible D gene TRBD1, 5 bases. Germline CDR1 and CDR2: SGHNT and YENEEA. V lost 5 bases to trimming and J lost 4 bases, with 14 bases between them. CDR3 length: 15 residues. CDR3 nucleotides: TGTGCCAGCAGCCCAGGGCGCGCGAGCACCGGGGAGCTGTTTTTT. This gives the protein CASSPGRASTGELFF.

This sequence joins TRBV28 and TRBJ2-3; D gene ambiguous. Germline V gene sequence: CDR1 MDHEN, CDR2 SYDVKM. Trimming shortened V by 5 bases and J by 3 bases, and 6 bases separated the two germline ends. The CDR3 has 12 residues. The CDR3 DNA reads as TGTGCCAGCAGTCTCCGGACAGATACGCAGTATTTT. Translating gives CASSLRTDTQYF.

The V call is TRBV11-3, the J call TRBJ2-7; the D call may be TRBD1 or TRBD2 (5 bases each). Trimming took 6 bases from V and 4 from J, leaving 13 bases between them. Germline values: CDR1 SGHNT, CDR2 YENEEA. CDR3 length equals 13 residues. The CDR3 protein is CASRGDRSYEQYF. Written as DNA, the CDR3 is TGTGCCAGCAGGGGGGACCGTTCTTACGAGCAGTACTTC.

This sequence joins TRBV18 and TRBJ2-1; no firm D call. CDR1 KGHSH and CDR2 LQKENI come from the germline V gene. The CDR3 runs 13 residues. V lost 6 bases and J lost 6, with 12 bases in between. DNA of the CDR3: TGTGCCAGCTCTCTAAACTACCTCAATGAGCAGTTCTTC. Translated, it gives CASSLNYLNEQFF.

The CDR3 bases are TGTGCCAGCAGCCCGCACACGATTGCCTACGAGCAGTACTTC. Its translation: CASSPHTIAYEQYF. This chain uses TRBV28 with TRBJ2-5; D uncertain. The end of the DNA fits TRBJ2-7 better, so the J call may be wrong. Germline assignment: CDR1 MDHEN and CDR2 SYDVKM. The CDR3 extends over 14 amino acids.

The chain uses TRBV5-1 and TRBJ2-1; 10 bases align to TRBD2. Per the germline V gene, CDR1 is SGHRS and CDR2 is YFSETQ. The CDR3 covers 16 residues. V dropped 4 bases and J dropped 10; count of bases not matched to a gene: 14. CDR3 protein: CASSPLASGRVREQFF. The CDR3 coding sequence is TGCGCCAGCAGCCCCCTAGCTAGCGGGAGAGTAAGGGAGCAGTTCTTC.

This clone was recorded only once. This chain joins TRBV5-1 and TRBJ2-2, with TRBD2 matching over 9 bases. In germline, CDR1 is SGHRS, CDR2 YFSETQ. The CDR3 is 16 amino acids. V lost 3 bases to trimming and J lost 6 bases; unmatched junction nucleotides: 9. The CDR3 DNA sequence: TGCGCCAGCAGCTCTGGCGGGAGGGCCTATGCCGGGGAGCTGTTTTTT. It translates to CASSSGGRAYAGELFF.

This CDR3 reads CATQDRGESGYTF. CDR3 sequence (DNA): TGTGCCACCCAGGACAGGGGCGAGAGTGGCTACACCTTC. The V gene is TRBV28, the J gene TRBJ1-2; 9 positions match TRBD1. J was trimmed by 7 bases and V by 10 bases; bases with no gene match: 10. There are 13 residues in the CDR3. The germline CDR1 and CDR2 sequences are MDHEN and SYDVKM.

The gene calls are TRBV6-1 and TRBJ1-4; weak D call: TRBD1 (5 bases). The germline V gene has CDR1 MNHNS and CDR2 SASEGT. The CDR3 is 15 residues long. V was shortened by 4 bases and J by 6 bases, with 15 bases between the two germline ends. The CDR3 protein is CASSVALGRHEKLFF. The CDR3 nucleotides read TGTGCCAGCAGTGTAGCCTTGGGACGCCATGAAAAACTGTTTTTT.

The chain has TRBV7-9 and TRBJ2-5; D gene unclear. V dropped 1 base and J dropped 7 bases, with 7 bases sitting between them. The germline V gene encodes CDR1 SEHNR and CDR2 FQNEAQ (reference sequence). The CDR3 runs to 12 residues. The chain's CDR3 is CASSLGPGTQYF. In DNA, the CDR3 is TGTGCCAGCAGCTTAGGTCCGGGGACCCAGTACTTC.

V gene TRBV28 combines with J gene TRBJ2-6; D possibly uses TRBD1 or TRBD2 (6 bases each). This CDR3 spans 17 amino acids. Germline lookup yields CDR1 MDHEN and CDR2 SYDVKM. Trimming shortened V by 8 bases and J by 0 bases, and 17 bases separated the two germline ends. The CDR3 DNA reads as TGTGCCAGCGGAGGGGGGATTTCCTTCTCTGGGGCCAACGTCCTGACTTTC. Protein product: CASGGGISFSGANVLTF. The full variable domain, completed using reference TRBV28 and TRBJ2-6, is DVKVTQSSRYLVKRTGEKVFLECVQDMDHENMFWYRQDPGLGLRLIYFSYDVKMKEKGDIPEGYSVSREKKERFSLILESASTNQTSMYLCASGGGISFSGANVLTFGAGSRLTVL.

This chain joins TRBV10-2 and TRBJ1-2; weak D call: TRBD1 (5 bases). Germline CDR1 is WSHSY and CDR2 is SAAADI. This CDR3 contains 13 residues. Trimming took off 8 bases at V and 1 base at J, with 11 bases between the two ends. The CDR3: CASRGSLNYGYTF. The CDR3 DNA follows: TGCGCCAGCCGGGGGTCCCTTAACTATGGCTACACCTTC.

This clone has only one observation. V gene TRBV21-1 combines with J gene TRBJ2-5; TRBD1 is taken as the D call from the table, unchecked against the DNA. TRBV21-1 is a pseudogene locus. This CDR3 spans 15 amino acids. DNA of the CDR3: TGTGCCAGCAGCATGCGGGACAGGGGGCCCGGAACCCAGTACTTC. Its translation: CASSMRDRGPGTQYF.

The V gene is TRBV5-1, the J gene TRBJ2-7; TRBD2 matches 11 bases. Looked up from germline, CDR1 is SGHRS and CDR2 is YFSETQ. CDR3 size: 17 residues. Trimming took 4 bases from V and 7 from J; bases not matched to a gene: 16. The CDR3, as DNA: TGCGCCAGCAGCCTTGGCCCCACTGCTAGCGGGAGGAGAGAGCAGTACTTC. This sequence encodes CASSLGPTASGRREQYF.

This clone showed up just a few times. The chain combines TRBV7-8 with TRBJ2-3; D might be TRBD2 (6 bases). Germline V lookup: CDR1 SGHVS, CDR2 FQNEAQ. There are 14 residues in the CDR3. V was cut by 5 bases and J by 3 bases, with 12 bases left in between. In DNA form, the CDR3 reads TGTGCCAGCAGCCGCGGGGCAGGGACAGATACGCAGTATTTT. Amino acids: CASSRGAGTDTQYF.

The V and J genes are TRBV6-1 and TRBJ1-5; 8 bases agree with TRBD1. CDR3 size: 15 residues. After removal of 6 bases from V and 7 bases from J, the junction contained 11 bases not matched to a gene. The germline gives CDR1 MNHNS, CDR2 SASEGT. CDR3 nucleotide sequence: TGTGCCAGCAGCCCCACAGACAGGGGCGGACAGCCCCAGCATTTT. It yields the protein CASSPTDRGGQPQHF.

This chain connects TRBV11-3 to TRBJ2-2; either TRBD1 or TRBD2 may supply D (5 bases each). Germline CDR1 and CDR2: SGHNT and YENEEA. The CDR3 loop spans 16 amino acids. Between the trimmed V and J ends, which lost 3 bases and 5 bases, there was a span of 16 bases. CDR3 nucleotides: TGTGCCAGCAGCTTGGCCCAGGGAGTTTGGACCGGGGAGCTGTTTTTT. Translating it yields CASSLAQGVWTGELFF.

This chain uses TRBV28 with TRBJ2-7; 10 bases are a match to TRBD1. The CDR3 runs to 14 residues. Unmatched junction bases numbered 5, after V lost 6 bases and J lost 3 bases. Germline CDR1 MDHEN, CDR2 SYDVKM. The CDR3 nucleotides are TGTGCCAGCAGATTCCGGGACAGGGGCTACGAGCAGTACTTC. It specifies CASRFRDRGYEQYF.

The V and J genes are TRBV7-8 and TRBJ2-5, with 13 bases identical to TRBD2. After removal of 2 bases from V and 2 bases from J, the junction contained 8 bases not matched to a gene. The CDR3 loop spans 18 amino acids. Germline V gives CDR1 SGHVS, CDR2 FQNEAQ. In nucleotides, the CDR3 is TGTGCCAGCAGCTTAAGGACTAGCGGGAGTTCCTTTCAAGAGACCCAGTACTTC. Protein sequence: CASSLRTSGSSFQETQYF. Supplemented by reference TRBV7-8 and TRBJ2-5, the full variable domain reads GAGVSQSPRYKVAKRGQDVALRCDPISGHVSLFWYQQALGQGPEFLTYFQNEAQLDKSGLPSDRFFAERPEGSVSTLKIQRTQQEDSAVYLCASSLRTSGSSFQETQYFGPGTRLLVL.

The V gene is TRBV7-9, the J gene TRBJ2-6, with 7 bases fitting TRBD1. Germline V lookup: CDR1 SEHNR, CDR2 FQNEAQ (reference sequence). The CDR3 is made up of 17 amino acids. Trimming removed 3 bases from V and 0 bases from J; junction bases left unmatched: 5. This chain's CDR3 is CASSLDRPGSGANVLTF. The CDR3 DNA sequence: TGTGCCAGCAGCTTGGACAGGCCAGGCTCTGGGGCCAACGTCCTGACTTTC.